The clone carrying this T cell receptor beta chain was counted ten times or more. These data are taken from a study of T-cell reconstitution after alpha-beta-depleted transplantation in children. Germline V gene lookup returns CDR1 SGHTA and CDR2 FQGNSA. The length of the CDR3 is 14 residues. The germline V and J ends were trimmed by 4 bases and 1 base, with 10 bases remaining between them. Researchers prepared the TCRbeta library using unique molecular identifiers, the study reports. Using its own MiXCR run on the PCR reads, TCRdb lists one record per CDR3 protein. This sample carries about 72,000 distinct CDR3 sequences, approximately 7.3% of them seen once, and the ten largest clones take around 2.5%.

This material consisted of PBMCs from the stem cell graft donor, taken from the stem cell graft. This TCR derives from a human donor who donated a stem cell graft to a child with acute lymphoblastic leukemia. This chain connects TRBV7-2 to TRBJ1-1; D gene uncertain. The CDR3 here is CASSSDPGNTEAFF. In nucleotides, the CDR3 is TGTGCCAGCAGCTCCGACCCAGGGAACACTGAAGCTTTCTTT.